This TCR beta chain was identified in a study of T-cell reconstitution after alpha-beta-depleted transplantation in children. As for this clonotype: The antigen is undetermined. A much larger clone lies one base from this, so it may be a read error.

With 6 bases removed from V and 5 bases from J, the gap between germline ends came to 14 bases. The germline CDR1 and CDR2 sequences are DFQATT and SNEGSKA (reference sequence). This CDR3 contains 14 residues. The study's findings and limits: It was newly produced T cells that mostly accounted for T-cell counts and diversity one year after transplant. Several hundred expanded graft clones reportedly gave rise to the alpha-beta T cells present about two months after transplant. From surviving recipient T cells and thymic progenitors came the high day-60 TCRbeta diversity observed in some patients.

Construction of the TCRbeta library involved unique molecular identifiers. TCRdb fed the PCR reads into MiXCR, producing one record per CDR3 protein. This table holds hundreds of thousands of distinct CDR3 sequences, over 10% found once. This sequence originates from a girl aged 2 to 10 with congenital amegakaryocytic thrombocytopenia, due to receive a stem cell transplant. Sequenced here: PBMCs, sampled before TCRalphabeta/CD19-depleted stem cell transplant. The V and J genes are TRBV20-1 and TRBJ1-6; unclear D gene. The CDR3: CSARLVGDNSPLHF. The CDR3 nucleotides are TGCAGTGCCCGCTTGGTGGGTGATAATTCACCCCTCCACTTT.